A single sample is the source of the 8 T cell receptor beta chains below, sequenced in a study of identical twins. TCRdb used MiXCR to reprocess the 5' RACE reads, holding one entry per CDR3 protein. The data contain hundreds of thousands of distinct CDR3 sequences, about 7.3% of them singletons. These records were also assigned to another study, of yellow fever vaccine responses in identical twins.

Sample: memory (CD45RO+) T cells sorted from blood. The origin of the receptors is a woman younger than 35 in good health.

The table lists this clonotype with a few counts. V is TRBV6-1 and J is TRBJ2-7; 13 nucleotides align to TRBD2. The junction had 10 bases not matched to a gene; V was cut back by 10 bases and J by 7 bases. The CDR3 runs 14 residues. CDR1 is MNHNS, CDR2 SASEGT, per germline. The CDR3 protein is CATSPGLAGREQYF. The CDR3 DNA is TGTGCCACTTCTCCGGGACTAGCGGGACGTGAGCAGTACTTC.

There are many counts of this clonotype. The gene calls are TRBV3-1 and TRBJ2-3; TRBD1 is a possible D gene (6 bases). CDR3 length: 15 amino acids. Germline CDR1 and CDR2: LGHDT and YNNKEL (reference sequence). The ends were cut back, 0 bases at V and 2 bases at J, with 9 bases in the middle. CDR3 DNA: TGTGCCAGCAGCCAAGATCAGGGGCACACAGATACGCAGTATTTT. Amino acid sequence: CASSQDQGHTDTQYF.

This clonotype has just a few counts. This chain links TRBV6-2 or TRBV6-3 with TRBJ2-7; TRBD2 might be the D (5 bases). The CDR3 totals 15 residues. Trimming pared 5 bases from V and 0 bases from J, leaving 14 bases between. Looked up from germline, CDR1 is MNHEY and CDR2 is SVGEGT. CDR3 sequence: CASSDDGIASYEQYF. The CDR3 DNA is TGTGCCAGCAGTGACGACGGGATAGCCTCCTACGAGCAGTACTTC.

V gene TRBV5-1 combines with J gene TRBJ2-2, with D maybe TRBD1 (6 bases). This CDR3 contains 15 residues. CDR1 SGHRS and CDR2 YFSETQ come from the germline V gene. Trimming took off 4 bases at V and 0 bases at J, with 10 bases between the two ends. CDR3 sequence reads: CASSVDSPNTGELFF. The CDR3 DNA follows: TGCGCCAGCAGCGTGGACAGCCCGAACACCGGGGAGCTGTTTTTT.

This clonotype was picked up a small number of times. This rearrangement joins TRBV7-2 to TRBJ2-1; 7 bases are a match to TRBD2. Germline assignment: CDR1 SGHTA and CDR2 FQGNSA. V lost 0 bases, J lost 8 bases, and 7 bases stayed unmatched. The CDR3 totals 15 residues. CDR3 loop: CASSLAWASGYEQFF. The DNA of the CDR3 is TGTGCCAGCAGCTTAGCGTGGGCTAGCGGATATGAGCAGTTCTTC.

At least ten counts were recorded for this clonotype. This chain's CDR3 is CASSLASPGQGSYEQYF. In nucleotides, the CDR3 is TGCGCCAGCAGCTTGGCAAGCCCGGGACAGGGATCCTACGAGCAGTACTTC. The rearrangement joins TRBV5-1 to TRBJ2-7, with 9 bases aligning to TRBD1. The V and J ends lost 0 bases and 1 base, in that order; junction bases with no gene match: 8. Germline V gene sequence: CDR1 SGHRS, CDR2 YFSETQ. This CDR3 is 17 amino acids long.

V and J are TRBV7-9 and TRBJ2-7; D ambiguous. Per the germline V gene, CDR1 is SEHNR and CDR2 is FQNEAQ (reference sequence). V lost 5 bases, J lost 0 bases, and 17 bases lay in between. The length of the CDR3 is 16 residues. DNA for the CDR3: TGTGCCAGCAGCGAGAGCTCTGGGATCAGCTCCTACGAGCAGTACGTC. This codes for CASSESSGISSYEQYV.

The rearrangement links TRBV11-1 to TRBJ1-2, with TRBD1 matching over 7 bases. From germline, CDR1 is SGHAT and CDR2 FQDESV (reference sequence). The CDR3 sequence is 19 residues long. V shed 0 bases, J shed 3 bases, and the junction held 16 bases outside the gene matches. As DNA, the CDR3 is TGTGCCAGCAGCTTAGCTCGAACGGGACAGCTGAGCCACTACTATGGCTACACCTTC. Encoded protein: CASSLARTGQLSHYYGYTF.